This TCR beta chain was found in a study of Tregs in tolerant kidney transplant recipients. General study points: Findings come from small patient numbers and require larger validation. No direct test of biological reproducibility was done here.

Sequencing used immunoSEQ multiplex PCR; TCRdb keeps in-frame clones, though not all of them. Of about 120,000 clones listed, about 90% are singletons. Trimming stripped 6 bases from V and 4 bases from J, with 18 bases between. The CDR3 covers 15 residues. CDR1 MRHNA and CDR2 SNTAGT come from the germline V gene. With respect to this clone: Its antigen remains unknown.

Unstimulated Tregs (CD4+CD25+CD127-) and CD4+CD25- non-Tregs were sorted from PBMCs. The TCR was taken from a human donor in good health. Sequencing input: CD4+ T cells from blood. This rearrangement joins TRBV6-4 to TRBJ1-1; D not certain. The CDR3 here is CASSPRKEGVTEAFF. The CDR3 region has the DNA TGTGCCAGCAGCCCCAGAAAGGAGGGTGTCACTGAAGCTTTCTTT.